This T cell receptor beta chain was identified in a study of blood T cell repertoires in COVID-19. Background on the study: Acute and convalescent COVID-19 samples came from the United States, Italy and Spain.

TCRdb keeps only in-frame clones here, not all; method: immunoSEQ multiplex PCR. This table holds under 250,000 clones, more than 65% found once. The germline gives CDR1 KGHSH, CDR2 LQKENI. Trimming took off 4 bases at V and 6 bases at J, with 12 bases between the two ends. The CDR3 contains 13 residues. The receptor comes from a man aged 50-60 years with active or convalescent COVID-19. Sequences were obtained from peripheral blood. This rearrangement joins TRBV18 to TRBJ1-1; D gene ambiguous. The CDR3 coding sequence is TGTGCCAGCTCACGGAACGGGGAGTCTGAAGCTTTCTTT. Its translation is CASSRNGESEAFF.